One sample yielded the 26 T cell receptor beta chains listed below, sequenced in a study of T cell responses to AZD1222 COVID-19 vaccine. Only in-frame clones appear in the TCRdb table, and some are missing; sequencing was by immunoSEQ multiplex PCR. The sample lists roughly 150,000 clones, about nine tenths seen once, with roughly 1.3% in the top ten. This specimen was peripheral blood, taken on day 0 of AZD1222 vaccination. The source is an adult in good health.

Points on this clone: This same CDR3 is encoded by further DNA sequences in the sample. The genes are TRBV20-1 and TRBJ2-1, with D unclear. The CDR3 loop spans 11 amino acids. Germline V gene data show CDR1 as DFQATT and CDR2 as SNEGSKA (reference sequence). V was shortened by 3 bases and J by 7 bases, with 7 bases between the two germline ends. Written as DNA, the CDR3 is TGCAGTGCTAGGGACCCGAATGAGCAGTTCTTC. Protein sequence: CSARDPNEQFF.

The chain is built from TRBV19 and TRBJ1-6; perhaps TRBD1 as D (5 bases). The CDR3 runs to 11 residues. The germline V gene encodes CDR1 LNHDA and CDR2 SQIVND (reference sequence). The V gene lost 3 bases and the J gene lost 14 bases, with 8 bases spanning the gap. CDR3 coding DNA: TGTGCCAGTAGTATCAACAGGTCCCTCCACTTT. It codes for CASSINRSLHF.

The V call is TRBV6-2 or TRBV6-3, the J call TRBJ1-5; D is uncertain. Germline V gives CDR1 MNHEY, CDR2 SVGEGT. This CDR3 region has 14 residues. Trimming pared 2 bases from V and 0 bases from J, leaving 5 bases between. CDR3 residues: CASSYINSNQPQHF. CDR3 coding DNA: TGTGCCAGCAGTTACATTAATAGCAATCAGCCCCAGCATTTT.

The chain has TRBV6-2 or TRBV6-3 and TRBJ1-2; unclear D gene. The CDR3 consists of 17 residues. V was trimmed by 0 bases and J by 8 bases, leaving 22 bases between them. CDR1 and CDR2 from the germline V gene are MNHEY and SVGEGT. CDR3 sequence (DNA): TGTGCCAGCAGTTACTCGCCTTGGATAGGAGTCCATCGCGGCTACACCTTC. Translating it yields CASSYSPWIGVHRGYTF.

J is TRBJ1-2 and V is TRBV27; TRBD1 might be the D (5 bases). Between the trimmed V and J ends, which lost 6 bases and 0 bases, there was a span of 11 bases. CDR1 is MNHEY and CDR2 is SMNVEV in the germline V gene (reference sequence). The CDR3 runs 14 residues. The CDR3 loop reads CASRPTVSNYGYTF. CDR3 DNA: TGTGCCAGCAGACCGACAGTTTCTAACTATGGCTACACCTTC.

CDR3: CASSRVRRYEQYF. The CDR3 coding sequence is TGCGCCAGCAGTAGGGTAAGGCGCTACGAGCAGTACTTC. The chain combines TRBV23-1 with TRBJ2-7, with D unclear. TRBV23-1 qualifies as an ORF whose function is uncertain. V gave up 5 bases and J gave up 3 bases, with 11 bases separating them. This CDR3 comprises 13 residues.

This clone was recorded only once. Here the CDR3 reads CASRNREDTGELFF. The CDR3 bases are TGTGCCAGTAGGAACCGAGAAGACACCGGGGAGCTGTTTTTT. The V gene is TRBV19, the J gene TRBJ2-2; D not certain. The CDR3 is 14 residues long. Trimming stripped 6 bases from V and 3 bases from J, with 11 bases between. Germline values: CDR1 LNHDA, CDR2 SQIVND (reference sequence). Filled out from reference TRBV19 and TRBJ2-2, the complete variable domain reads DGGITQSPKYLFRKEGQNVTLSCEQNLNHDAMYWYRQDPGQGLRLIYYSQIVNDFQKGDIAEGYSVSREKKESFPLTVTSAQKNPTAFYLCASRNREDTGELFFGEGSRLTVL.

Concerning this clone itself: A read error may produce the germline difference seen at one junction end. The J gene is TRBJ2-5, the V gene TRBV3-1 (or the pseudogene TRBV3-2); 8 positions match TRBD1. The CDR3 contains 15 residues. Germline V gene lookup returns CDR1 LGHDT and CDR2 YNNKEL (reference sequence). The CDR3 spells CASSQGTGYQETQYF. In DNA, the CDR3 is TGTGCCAGCAGTCAAGGGACAGGATACCAAGAGACCCAGTACTTC.

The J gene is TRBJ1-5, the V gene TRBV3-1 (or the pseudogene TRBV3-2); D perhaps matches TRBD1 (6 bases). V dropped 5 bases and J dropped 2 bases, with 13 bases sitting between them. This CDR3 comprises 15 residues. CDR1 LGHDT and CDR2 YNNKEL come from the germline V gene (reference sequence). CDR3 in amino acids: CASSTGAPGNQPQHF. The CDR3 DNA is TGTGCCAGCAGCACGGGGGCACCGGGCAATCAGCCCCAGCATTTT.

CDR3 coding DNA: TGTGCCAGCAGTGGGGGGACATCTGGCTACACCTTC. The encoded protein is CASSGGTSGYTF. This rearrangement joins TRBV25-1 to TRBJ1-2; D might be TRBD1 (6 bases). CDR3 length: 12 residues. The V end was cut by 4 bases, the J end by 7 bases, with 10 bases between. The germline CDR1 and CDR2 sequences are MGHDK and SYGVNS.

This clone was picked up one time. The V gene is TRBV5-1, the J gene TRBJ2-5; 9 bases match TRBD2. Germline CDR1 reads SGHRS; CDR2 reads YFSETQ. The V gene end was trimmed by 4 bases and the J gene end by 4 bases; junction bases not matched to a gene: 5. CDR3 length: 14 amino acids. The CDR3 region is CASSPSGGPETQYF. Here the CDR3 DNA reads TGCGCCAGCAGCCCCAGCGGGGGGCCAGAGACCCAGTACTTC.

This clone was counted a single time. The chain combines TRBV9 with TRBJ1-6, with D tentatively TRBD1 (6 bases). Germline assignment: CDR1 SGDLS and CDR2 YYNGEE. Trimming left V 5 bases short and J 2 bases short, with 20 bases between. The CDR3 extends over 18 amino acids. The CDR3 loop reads CASSDPLGGLAYNSPLHF. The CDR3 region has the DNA TGTGCCAGCAGTGACCCTCTTGGGGGGCTCGCCTATAATTCACCCCTCCACTTT.

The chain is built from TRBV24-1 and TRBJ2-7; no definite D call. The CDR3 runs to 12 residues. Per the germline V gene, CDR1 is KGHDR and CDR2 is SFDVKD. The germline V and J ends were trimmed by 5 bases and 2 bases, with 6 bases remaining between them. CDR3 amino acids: CATSAGTYEQYF. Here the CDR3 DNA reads TGTGCCACCAGTGCGGGTACCTACGAGCAGTACTTC.

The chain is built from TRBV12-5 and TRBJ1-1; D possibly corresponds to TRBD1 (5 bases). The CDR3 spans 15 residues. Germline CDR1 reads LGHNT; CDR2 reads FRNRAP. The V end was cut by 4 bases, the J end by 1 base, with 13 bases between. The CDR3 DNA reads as TGTGCTAGTGGTTGGGGGGAACAGTCGAACACTGAAGCTTTCTTT. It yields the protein CASGWGEQSNTEAFF. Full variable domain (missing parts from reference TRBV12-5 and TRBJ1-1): DARVTQTPRHKVTEMGQEVTMRCQPILGHNTVFWYRQTMMQGLELLAYFRNRAPLDDSGMPKDRFSAEMPDATLATLKIQPSEPRDSAVYFCASGWGEQSNTEAFFGQGTRLTVV.

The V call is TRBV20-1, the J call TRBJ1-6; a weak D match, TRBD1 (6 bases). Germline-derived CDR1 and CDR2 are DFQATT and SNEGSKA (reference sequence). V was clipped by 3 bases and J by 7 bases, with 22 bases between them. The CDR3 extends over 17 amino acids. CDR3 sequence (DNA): TGCAGTGCTAGTGCAATCAGGGGTTCTGCTATCAATTCACCCCTCCACTTT. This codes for CSASAIRGSAINSPLHF.

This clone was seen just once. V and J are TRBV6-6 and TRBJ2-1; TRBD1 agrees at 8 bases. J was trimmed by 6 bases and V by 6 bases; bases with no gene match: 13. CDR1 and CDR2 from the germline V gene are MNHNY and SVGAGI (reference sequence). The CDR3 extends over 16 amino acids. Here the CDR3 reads CASRPTRPGGSNEQFF. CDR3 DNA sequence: TGTGCCAGCAGACCCACGCGCCCAGGGGGCTCCAATGAGCAGTTCTTC.

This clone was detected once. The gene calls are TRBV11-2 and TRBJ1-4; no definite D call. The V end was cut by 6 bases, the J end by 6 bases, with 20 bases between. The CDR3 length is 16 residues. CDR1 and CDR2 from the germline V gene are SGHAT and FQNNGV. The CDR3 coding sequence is TGTGCCAGCAGTTATAGTGTCGCAGGCAGAGATGAAAAACTGTTTTTT. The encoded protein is CASSYSVAGRDEKLFF.

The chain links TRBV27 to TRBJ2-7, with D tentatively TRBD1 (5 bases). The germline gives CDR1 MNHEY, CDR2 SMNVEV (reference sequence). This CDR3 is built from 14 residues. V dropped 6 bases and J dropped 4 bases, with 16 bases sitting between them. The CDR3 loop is CASSRDSGSYEQYF. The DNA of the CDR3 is TGTGCCAGCAGCCGTGACAGTGGCTCGTACGAGCAGTACTTC.

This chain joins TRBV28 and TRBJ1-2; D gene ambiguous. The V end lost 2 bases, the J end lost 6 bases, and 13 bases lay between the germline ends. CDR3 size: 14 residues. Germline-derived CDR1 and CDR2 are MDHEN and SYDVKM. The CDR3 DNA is TGTGCCAGCAGTTTACAATGGGTCTCGGATGGCTACACCTTC. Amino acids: CASSLQWVSDGYTF.

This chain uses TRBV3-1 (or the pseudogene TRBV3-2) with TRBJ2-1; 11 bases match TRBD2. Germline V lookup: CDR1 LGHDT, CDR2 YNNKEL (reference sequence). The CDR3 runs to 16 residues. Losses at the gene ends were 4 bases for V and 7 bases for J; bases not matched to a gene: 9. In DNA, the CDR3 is TGTGCCAGCAGCCTAATAGTAGCGGGGGGGGAGAATGAGCAGTTCTTC. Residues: CASSLIVAGGENEQFF.

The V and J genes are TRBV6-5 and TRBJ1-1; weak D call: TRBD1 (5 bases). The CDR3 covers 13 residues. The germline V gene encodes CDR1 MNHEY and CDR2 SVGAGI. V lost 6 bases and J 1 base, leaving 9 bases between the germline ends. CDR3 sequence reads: CASRGTGNTEAFF. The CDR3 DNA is TGTGCCAGCAGGGGAACAGGGAACACTGAAGCTTTCTTT.

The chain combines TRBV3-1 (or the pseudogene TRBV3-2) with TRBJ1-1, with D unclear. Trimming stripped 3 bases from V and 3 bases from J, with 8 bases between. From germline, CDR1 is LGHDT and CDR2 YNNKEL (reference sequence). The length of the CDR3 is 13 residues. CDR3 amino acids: CASSQQDYTEAFF. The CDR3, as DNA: TGTGCCAGCAGCCAGCAGGATTACACTGAAGCTTTCTTT.

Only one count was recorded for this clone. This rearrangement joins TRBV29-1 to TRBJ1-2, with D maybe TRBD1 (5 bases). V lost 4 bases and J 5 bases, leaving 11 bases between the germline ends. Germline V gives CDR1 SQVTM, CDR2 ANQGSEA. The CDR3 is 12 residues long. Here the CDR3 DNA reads TGCAGCGTTGGTGGGGAGGGGTATGGCTACACCTTC. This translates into CSVGGEGYGYTF.

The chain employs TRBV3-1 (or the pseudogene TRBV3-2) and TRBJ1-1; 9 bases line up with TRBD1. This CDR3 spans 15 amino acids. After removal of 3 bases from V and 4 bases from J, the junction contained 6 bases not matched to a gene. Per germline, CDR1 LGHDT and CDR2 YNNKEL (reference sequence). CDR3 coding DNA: TGTGCCAGCAGCCAGGACAGGGGCGTGAGCACTGAAGCTTTCTTT. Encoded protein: CASSQDRGVSTEAFF.

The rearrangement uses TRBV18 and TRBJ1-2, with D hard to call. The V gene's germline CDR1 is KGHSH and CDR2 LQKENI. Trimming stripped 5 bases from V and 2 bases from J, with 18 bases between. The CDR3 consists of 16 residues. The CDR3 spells CASSALITATNYGYTF. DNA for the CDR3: TGTGCCAGCTCAGCACTAATCACAGCTACCAACTATGGCTACACCTTC. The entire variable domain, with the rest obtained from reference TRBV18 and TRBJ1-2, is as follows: NAGVMQNPRHLVRRRGQEARLRCSPMKGHSHVYWYRQLPEEGLKFMVYLQKENIIDESGMPKERFSAEFPKEGPSILRIQQVVRGDSAAYFCASSALITATNYGYTFGSGTRLTVV.

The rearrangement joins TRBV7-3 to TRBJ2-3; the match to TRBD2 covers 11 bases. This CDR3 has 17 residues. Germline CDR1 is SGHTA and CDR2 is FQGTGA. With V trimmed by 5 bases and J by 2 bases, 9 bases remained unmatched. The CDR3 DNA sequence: TGTGCCAGCAGCCTCAATCCGGGACTAGCGGACACAGATACGCAGTATTTT. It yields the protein CASSLNPGLADTDTQYF.